Reported below is one TCR beta chain. The data derive from a study of blood T cell repertoires in COVID-19. Study-wide background: Acute and convalescent COVID-19 samples came from the United States, Italy and Spain.

The V gene's germline CDR1 is LNHDA and CDR2 SQIVND (reference sequence). The CDR3 consists of 15 residues. J was trimmed by 1 base and V by 8 bases; bases with no gene match: 10. Participants were aged about 18 to 90 years, lived in under 30 US areas, and enrolled virtually. Participant-reported clinical history was the basis for cohort assignment. Per the authors' pipeline: Using reference gene primer amplification, nucleated cell counts were estimated. The data were produced by immunoSEQ multiplex PCR, yet TCRdb's version contains in-frame clones alone and is incomplete. Clone size and V and J calls were adopted from that table, with D and trimming inferred from the DNA. The table includes about 220,000 clones, around 86% detected once.

This sequence was found in a middle-aged woman with acute COVID-19. J is TRBJ1-1 and V is TRBV19; 7 bases are shared with TRBD1. The sequenced sample was PBMCs or T cells enriched from blood (not recorded which). The CDR3 nucleotides are TGTGCCAGTTGGGACAGAACTGGGGCGAACACTGAAGCTTTCTTT. This codes for CASWDRTGANTEAFF.